The 4 T cell receptor beta chains presented below share a single source sample, sequenced in a study of a mutant IDH1 vaccine in newly diagnosed glioma. This table comes from immunoSEQ multiplex PCR, and its TCRdb copy is limited to in-frame clones, with some not included. Among 50,000 to 75,000 clones, more than 85% were seen once, and the ten largest hold about 2.5%. Time point in this sample: baseline, week 1 (first vaccination visit). Treatment here: pre-vaccination baseline after standard-of-care therapy. The sequences come from PBMCs, collected from a glioma patient treated with radiotherapy, temozolomide or both. The receptors were sampled from a man between 45 and 60 years old with glioma.

In its sample, this clone was seen once. The chain uses TRBV7-9 and TRBJ1-1; D remains ambiguous. CDR1 SEHNR and CDR2 FQNEAQ come from the germline V gene (reference sequence). The CDR3 contains 14 residues. The V gene lost 1 base and the J gene lost 0 bases, with 6 bases spanning the gap. The CDR3 coding sequence is TGTGCCAGCAGCTTAGGGGAGATGAACACTGAAGCTTTCTTT. Encoded protein: CASSLGEMNTEAFF.

V gene TRBV6-4 combines with J gene TRBJ1-6; 8 nucleotides match TRBD1. Trimming at V came to 3 bases and at J to 8 bases, leaving 6 bases not matched to a gene. Germline V CDR1 and CDR2: MRHNA, SNTAGT. This CDR3 comprises 15 residues. In nucleotides, the CDR3 is TGTGCCAGCAGTGAAGAGACAGGGGCTTATTCACCCCTCCACTTT. Translation: CASSEETGAYSPLHF.

This clone was picked up one time. The rearrangement uses TRBV6-5 and TRBJ1-4, with D unclear. The V end was cut by 6 bases, the J end by 8 bases, with 16 bases between. Looked up from germline, CDR1 is MNHEY and CDR2 is SVGAGI. This CDR3 has 14 amino acids. The CDR3 loop reads CASSRVTRGEKLFF. CDR3 DNA sequence: TGTGCCAGCAGCCGAGTGACAAGAGGGGAAAAACTGTTTTTT.

There are a few counts of this clone. V is TRBV6-5 and J is TRBJ2-3; D not resolved. Trimming removed 0 bases at V and 1 base at J, with 8 bases between. The length of the CDR3 is 15 residues. CDR1 and CDR2 from the germline V gene are MNHEY and SVGAGI. This chain's CDR3 is CASSYSPDRTDTQYF. The CDR3 nucleotides read TGTGCCAGCAGTTACTCTCCGGATCGCACAGATACGCAGTATTTT.